The 27 T cell receptor beta chains in this list originate from one sample, sequenced in a study of T cell changes during pregnancy in multiple sclerosis. The repertoire was sequenced with immunoSEQ multiplex PCR; TCRdb's copy has only in-frame clones and lacks some. The sample consists of about 17,000 clones, around 87% of them appearing once. The specimen was CD8+ T cells from peripheral blood mononuclear cells, collected in the third trimester of pregnancy. The source of these receptors is a female donor in good health, enrolled as a control in a pregnancy study.

The chain is built from TRBV19 and TRBJ2-7, with 13 bases fitting TRBD2. Germline assignment: CDR1 LNHDA and CDR2 SQIVND (reference sequence). V lost 5 bases and J lost 6; bases outside the gene matches: 4. The CDR3 has 14 amino acids. CDR3 bases: TGTGCCAGTAGTGAACTAGCGGGAGGGCCCGAGCAGTACTTC. Its protein is CASSELAGGPEQYF.

This chain uses TRBV28 with TRBJ2-2, with a tentative D call TRBD1 (6 bases). Trimming left V 5 bases short and J 3 bases short, with 28 bases between. CDR3 size: 20 residues. Germline V gene sequence: CDR1 MDHEN, CDR2 SYDVKM. As DNA, the CDR3 is TGTGCCAGCAGTCCGCTGACAACCGACCCGGCAGGGGTGTACACCGGGGAGCTGTTTTTT. The encoded protein is CASSPLTTDPAGVYTGELFF.

This chain joins TRBV4-1 and TRBJ2-7; 7 positions match TRBD1. Losses at the gene ends were 0 bases for V and 2 bases for J; bases not matched to a gene: 4. This CDR3 has 15 amino acids. CDR1 and CDR2 from the germline V gene are MGHRA and YSYEKL. Here the CDR3 reads CASSQEWDSPYEQYF. The DNA for the CDR3 is TGCGCCAGCAGCCAAGAGTGGGACAGCCCCTACGAGCAGTACTTC.

The genes are TRBV4-1 and TRBJ2-7; TRBD1 aligns across 11 bases. The ends lost 5 bases at V and 7 bases at J; junction bases unmatched: 4. Germline assignment: CDR1 MGHRA and CDR2 YSYEKL. The CDR3 runs 13 residues. CDR3 loop: CASSDGQGAEQYF. CDR3 sequence (DNA): TGCGCCAGCAGCGACGGACAGGGGGCAGAGCAGTACTTC.

This clone is categorized as medium-sized. This chain connects TRBV7-4 to TRBJ2-7; maybe TRBD2 (6 bases). This CDR3 has 15 amino acids. Germline V CDR1 and CDR2: SGHVT, SQSDAQ. V dropped 5 bases and J dropped 0 bases, with 14 bases sitting between them. The CDR3 nucleotides are TGTGCCAGCAGCCCACTTGAGCGGGCCTCCTACGAGCAGTACTTC. Translating gives CASSPLERASYEQYF.

This chain links TRBV9 with TRBJ2-3; 7 bases are a match to TRBD2. CDR3 length: 17 amino acids. Germline trimming cut 0 bases from V and 3 bases from J; bases unmatched to any gene: 10. CDR1 SGDLS and CDR2 YYNGEE come from the germline V gene. Written as DNA, the CDR3 is TGTGCCAGCAGCGTAGGCGGGAGTGGATTTGGAACAGATACGCAGTATTTT. Translation gives CASSVGGSGFGTDTQYF.

This rearrangement joins TRBV5-4 to TRBJ2-7, with TRBD2 as a possible D gene (5 bases). The CDR3 length is 14 residues. Trimming pared 4 bases from V and 3 bases from J, leaving 14 bases between. CDR1 SGHNT and CDR2 YYREEE come from the germline V gene (reference sequence). The CDR3 DNA follows: TGTGCCAGCAGCCGTACAACTAGTGGCTACGAGCAGTACTTC. It specifies CASSRTTSGYEQYF.

This chain joins TRBV5-5 and TRBJ2-4, with TRBD2 matching over 10 bases. The CDR3 totals 18 residues. CDR1 and CDR2 (germline): SGHKS, YYEKEE (reference sequence). The V gene end was trimmed by 2 bases and the J gene end by 8 bases; junction bases not matched to a gene: 16. This CDR3 reads CASSFSPSGRAIMDIQYF. The CDR3 DNA reads TGTGCCAGCAGCTTCTCCCCCAGCGGGAGGGCGATCATGGACATTCAGTACTTC.

The rearrangement links TRBV7-3 to TRBJ2-7, with 9 nucleotides matching TRBD2. The J segment lost 1 base and the V segment lost 0 bases, leaving 4 bases of the junction unmatched. Germline CDR1 reads SGHTA; CDR2 reads FQGTGA. This CDR3 is 16 amino acids long. DNA of the CDR3: TGTGCCAGCAGCTTAACTCGGCTAGCGGGGTCCTACGAGCAGTACTTC. Translated, it gives CASSLTRLAGSYEQYF.

This clone was seen a few times. The chain uses TRBV27 and TRBJ1-1; maybe TRBD1 (5 bases). CDR1 and CDR2 (germline): MNHEY, SMNVEV (reference sequence). This CDR3 comprises 13 residues. Trimming cost V 8 bases and J 1 base, with 11 bases left between them. The CDR3 nucleotides are TGTGCCAGCGGAGCTGGGGCGAACACTGAAGCTTTCTTT. As protein: CASGAGANTEAFF.

This chain links TRBV5-6 with TRBJ1-1; 7 bases fit TRBD1. CDR3 length equals 15 residues. The germline V gene encodes CDR1 SGHDT and CDR2 YYEEEE. The J segment lost 1 base and the V segment lost 3 bases, leaving 6 bases of the junction unmatched. As DNA, the CDR3 is TGTGCCAGCAGCTGGGGGGACAGAGGGAACACTGAAGCTTTCTTT. It codes for CASSWGDRGNTEAFF.

The chain carries TRBV10-3 and TRBJ2-1; the match to TRBD2 covers 8 bases. CDR1 ENHRY and CDR2 SYGVKD come from the germline V gene. Trimming removed 6 bases from V and 0 bases from J; junction bases left unmatched: 7. CDR3 size: 16 residues. CDR3 in amino acids: CAISDLSGDSYNEQFF. CDR3 DNA sequence: TGTGCCATCAGCGACCTTAGCGGGGACTCCTACAATGAGCAGTTCTTC.

This CDR3 reads CASSLRTGRVNQPQHF. The CDR3 DNA is TGTGCCAGCAGTCTACGGACAGGGAGGGTCAATCAGCCCCAGCATTTT. This sequence joins TRBV28 and TRBJ1-5; 8 bases line up with TRBD1. CDR3 length equals 16 residues. V lost 5 bases, J lost 3 bases, and 9 bases stayed unmatched. Germline V gene data show CDR1 as MDHEN and CDR2 as SYDVKM.

This chain joins TRBV12-5 and TRBJ2-7; TRBD2 aligns across 11 bases. The CDR3 has 16 residues. The germline V gene has CDR1 LGHNT and CDR2 FRNRAP. With 6 bases clipped from V and 4 bases from J, the junction kept 11 bases outside the gene matches. This chain's CDR3 is CASGAGTSGFWYEQYF. CDR3 DNA sequence: TGTGCTAGTGGGGCCGGGACTAGCGGATTTTGGTACGAGCAGTACTTC.

This clone was counted a few times. The CDR3 protein is CASSPQGAVIGNTIYF. The CDR3 nucleotides read TGTGCCAGTAGTCCACAGGGGGCTGTCATCGGAAACACCATATATTTT. This sequence joins TRBV19 and TRBJ1-3; TRBD1 aligns across 9 bases. Germline V lookup: CDR1 LNHDA, CDR2 SQIVND (reference sequence). The CDR3 runs 16 residues. V was clipped by 5 bases and J by 4 bases; unmatched bases: 9.

This chain links TRBV13 with TRBJ2-7; 7 bases match TRBD1. This CDR3 is 16 amino acids long. With V trimmed by 5 bases and J by 0 bases, 10 bases remained unmatched. The germline CDR1 and CDR2 sequences are PRHDT and FYEKMQ (reference sequence). The CDR3 DNA reads as TGTGCCAGCAGCCCAGGTCCAGGGGGATCCTCCTACGAGCAGTACTTC. It yields the protein CASSPGPGGSSYEQYF. Variable domain in full (rest from reference TRBV13 and TRBJ2-7): AAGVIQSPRHLIKEKRETATLKCYPIPRHDTVYWYQQGPGQDPQFLISFYEKMQSDKGSIPDRFSAQQFSDYHSELNMSSLELGDSALYFCASSPGPGGSSYEQYFGPGTRLTVT.

The gene calls are TRBV4-2 and TRBJ2-3, with a tentative D call TRBD1 (6 bases). Germline values: CDR1 LGHNA, CDR2 YNFKEQ. This CDR3 contains 18 residues. With 0 bases removed from V and 0 bases from J, the gap between germline ends came to 16 bases. CDR3 loop: CASSQDFVRGSSTDTQYF. In nucleotides, the CDR3 is TGTGCCAGCAGCCAAGATTTCGTCAGGGGATCTAGCACAGATACGCAGTATTTT.

The chain links TRBV6-1 to TRBJ2-5; D is unresolved. CDR3 length: 14 residues. Trimming cost V 2 bases and J 1 base, with 8 bases left between them. Germline V gene data show CDR1 as MNHNS and CDR2 as SASEGT. CDR3 amino acids: CASSERGLQETQYF. Written as DNA, the CDR3 is TGTGCCAGCAGTGAACGTGGCCTCCAAGAGACCCAGTACTTC.

This rearrangement joins TRBV15 to TRBJ2-3; D may be TRBD2 (7 bases). Trimming left V 0 bases short and J 3 bases short, with 13 bases between. Looked up from germline, CDR1 is LNHNV and CDR2 is YYDKDF (reference sequence). CDR3 length: 16 amino acids. CDR3 region: CATSRDAGRGTDTQYF. DNA for the CDR3: TGTGCCACCAGCAGAGACGCGGGGAGGGGGACAGATACGCAGTATTTT.

The chain combines TRBV27 with TRBJ1-5, with D possibly TRBD1 on 6 matching bases. This CDR3 comprises 16 residues. From germline, CDR1 is MNHEY and CDR2 SMNVEV (reference sequence). Trimming cost V 5 bases and J 4 bases, with 18 bases left between them. The CDR3 DNA reads as TGTGCCAGCAGTGCTAATTCGGTAGGGGGAAATCAGCCCCAGCATTTT. Its protein is CASSANSVGGNQPQHF.

The rearrangement links TRBV29-1 to TRBJ2-7; TRBD1 aligns across 9 bases. Germline CDR1 SQVTM, CDR2 ANQGSEA. V was clipped by 4 bases and J by 6 bases; unmatched bases: 1. The CDR3 has 11 residues. The CDR3 region has the DNA TGCAGCGTTGCGGACAGGGGCGAGCAGTACTTC. It codes for CSVADRGEQYF.

The V gene is TRBV7-9, the J gene TRBJ1-1; a possible D gene is TRBD1 (5 bases). Germline assignment: CDR1 SEHNR and CDR2 FQNEAQ (reference sequence). Trimming removed 10 bases from V and 5 bases from J, with 8 bases in between. There are 10 residues in the CDR3. The CDR3 protein is CATGGTEAFF. The CDR3 DNA sequence: TGTGCCACCGGGGGGACTGAAGCTTTCTTT.

This clone was seen just once. The chain uses TRBV7-8 and TRBJ2-5; 8 positions agree with TRBD2. The CDR3 is made up of 15 amino acids. V lost 1 base to trimming and J lost 4 bases; unmatched junction nucleotides: 5. Germline loops: CDR1 SGHVS, CDR2 FQNEAQ. The chain's CDR3 is CASSLGGRIVETQYF. In DNA form, the CDR3 reads TGTGCCAGCAGCTTAGGCGGGAGGATAGTAGAGACCCAGTACTTC.

The genes are TRBV7-6 and TRBJ2-4, with D possibly TRBD2 on 6 matching bases. The CDR3 consists of 15 residues. V dropped 0 bases and J dropped 7 bases, with 13 bases sitting between them. Germline V gene sequence: CDR1 SGHVS, CDR2 FNYEAQ. The CDR3 region is CASSLAGGEGNIQYF. CDR3 in DNA: TGTGCCAGCAGCTTAGCGGGGGGAGAAGGGAACATTCAGTACTTC.

The CDR3 sequence is CASSLVRENSPLHF. DNA for the CDR3: TGTGCCAGCAGTTTAGTCCGGGAAAATTCACCCCTCCACTTT. The V call is TRBV28, the J call TRBJ1-6, with D unresolved. Trimming took 2 bases from V and 7 from J, leaving 9 bases between them. This CDR3 has 14 amino acids. From germline, CDR1 is MDHEN and CDR2 SYDVKM.

This clone turned up a few times. The rearrangement joins TRBV7-8 to TRBJ1-5; D ambiguous. V gave up 5 bases and J gave up 0 bases, with 8 bases separating them. Looked up from germline, CDR1 is SGHVS and CDR2 is FQNEAQ. The CDR3 spans 14 residues. Here the CDR3 reads CASSRDYSNQPQHF. The CDR3 DNA sequence: TGTGCCAGCAGCCGAGATTATAGCAATCAGCCCCAGCATTTT. Drawing the rest from reference TRBV7-8 and TRBJ1-5, the complete variable domain is GAGVSQSPRYKVAKRGQDVALRCDPISGHVSLFWYQQALGQGPEFLTYFQNEAQLDKSGLPSDRFFAERPEGSVSTLKIQRTQQEDSAVYLCASSRDYSNQPQHFGDGTRLSIL.

This clone is categorized as medium-sized. The chain employs TRBV28 and TRBJ2-5, with 9 bases identical to TRBD1. The V segment lost 3 bases and the J segment 5 bases; nucleotides outside the gene matches: 10. The CDR3 has 16 amino acids. Germline V gene sequence: CDR1 MDHEN, CDR2 SYDVKM. The CDR3 DNA reads as TGTGCCAGCAGTTTTGTTCCGGGACAGGGCGAGGAGACCCAGTACTTC. This sequence encodes CASSFVPGQGEETQYF.